These 13 T cell receptor beta chains were all obtained from the same sample, sequenced in a study of OX40 agonist ivuxolimab in advanced cancers. Profiled with immunoSEQ multiplex PCR; TCRdb holds only in-frame clones, not every one. Of tens of thousands of clones in the sample, more than 80% were seen once. The sample in question was CD4+ or CD8+ T cells sorted from blood, obtained in a trial of the OX40 agonist ivuxolimab. Receptors originate from an adult with an advanced solid tumor such as melanoma, head and neck, liver or kidney cancer.

The genes are TRBV9 and TRBJ2-2; 9 bases align to TRBD1. The germline gives CDR1 SGDLS, CDR2 YYNGEE. CDR3 size: 17 residues. V gave up 3 bases and J gave up 4 bases; unmatched junction bases: 10. The CDR3 bases are TGTGCCAGCAGCGCAAACCACAGGGGGCGAGGCACCGGGGAGCTGTTTTTT. Residues: CASSANHRGRGTGELFF.

This sequence joins TRBV5-1 and TRBJ2-3, with D possibly being TRBD2 (6 bases). V lost 3 bases and J 0 bases, leaving 11 bases between the germline ends. The CDR3 has 15 residues. Germline CDR1 reads SGHRS; CDR2 reads YFSETQ. As DNA, the CDR3 is TGCGCCAGCAGCTCCGGGGGAATTAGCACAGATACGCAGTATTTT. As protein: CASSSGGISTDTQYF.

This clone was counted once. The rearrangement uses TRBV2 and TRBJ2-7; 8 bases agree with TRBD2. With 4 bases clipped from V and 3 bases from J, the junction kept 8 bases outside the gene matches. The germline V gene has CDR1 SNHLY and CDR2 FYNNEI. The CDR3 length is 15 residues. CDR3 in amino acids: CASSGDSGVSYEQYF. The DNA of the CDR3 is TGTGCCAGCAGTGGAGATAGCGGGGTGAGCTACGAGCAGTACTTC.

The chain links TRBV18 to TRBJ2-5; D may be TRBD2 (5 bases). The CDR3 is 13 amino acids. V was shortened by 5 bases and J by 3 bases, with 10 bases between the two germline ends. Looked up from germline, CDR1 is KGHSH and CDR2 is LQKENI. The CDR3 nucleotides are TGTGCCAGCTCAAACGGACTGGAAGAGACCCAGTACTTC. It is translated as CASSNGLEETQYF.

The rearrangement uses TRBV11-1 and TRBJ2-1, with TRBD2 identical over 15 bases. Trimming removed 6 bases from V and 0 bases from J; junction bases left unmatched: 9. The CDR3 has 19 residues. CDR1 SGHAT and CDR2 FQDESV come from the germline V gene (reference sequence). This CDR3 reads CASRSPGLAGGSSYNEQFF. DNA for the CDR3: TGTGCCAGCAGATCCCCGGGACTAGCGGGGGGAAGCTCCTACAATGAGCAGTTCTTC.

The genes are TRBV28 and TRBJ1-4, with D possibly matching TRBD1 (6 bases). The CDR3 has 16 amino acids. The germline gives CDR1 MDHEN, CDR2 SYDVKM. Trimming took off 5 bases at V and 8 bases at J, with 21 bases between the two ends. In DNA form, the CDR3 reads TGTGCCAGCAGTCCGAGGGGGACGGCCATTGTAGAAAAACTGTTTTTT. Translating it yields CASSPRGTAIVEKLFF.

This clone has just a few counts. This chain uses TRBV11-2 with TRBJ1-1; D may be TRBD1 (6 bases). The germline V gene has CDR1 SGHAT and CDR2 FQNNGV. V was clipped by 5 bases and J by 4 bases, with 14 bases between them. This CDR3 has 14 residues. The CDR3 is CASSPGGAVTEAFF. In DNA, the CDR3 is TGTGCCAGCAGCCCCGGGGGGGCTGTCACTGAAGCTTTCTTT. The whole variable domain, filled in from reference TRBV11-2 and TRBJ1-1, reads EAGVAQSPRYKIIEKRQSVAFWCNPISGHATLYWYQQILGQGPKLLIQFQNNGVVDDSQLPKDRFSAERLKGVDSTLKIQPAKLEDSAVYLCASSPGGAVTEAFFGQGTRLTVV.

The genes are TRBV30 and TRBJ2-7, with D unresolved. This CDR3 contains 12 residues. Germline loops: CDR1 GTSNPN, CDR2 SVGIG (reference sequence). The germline V and J ends were trimmed by 3 bases and 0 bases, with 6 bases remaining between them. The chain's CDR3 is CAWSRSSYEQYF. The CDR3 DNA reads TGTGCCTGGAGCAGAAGCTCCTACGAGCAGTACTTC. Drawing the rest from reference TRBV30 and TRBJ2-7, the complete variable domain is SQTIHQWPATLVQPVGSPLSLECTVEGTSNPNLYWYRQAAGRGLQLLFYSVGIGQISSEVPQNLSASRPQDRQFILSSKKLLLSDSGFYLCAWSRSSYEQYFGPGTRLTVT.

This chain connects TRBV4-2 to TRBJ1-2; 7 bases are shared with TRBD1. The V gene's germline CDR1 is LGHNA and CDR2 YNFKEQ. This CDR3 is 16 amino acids long. Unmatched junction bases numbered 9, after V lost 0 bases and J lost 5 bases. CDR3 sequence: CASSQDVDRANYGYTF. The CDR3 bases are TGTGCCAGCAGCCAAGATGTAGACAGGGCCAATTATGGCTACACCTTC.

The CDR3 nucleotides read TGTGCCAGCAGTTTTTTGTGGACAGGGGCCCTTAACGGCTATGGCTACACCTTC. Its protein is CASSFLWTGALNGYGYTF. This sequence joins TRBV28 and TRBJ1-2; 9 bases align to TRBD1. J gave up 4 bases and V 3 bases, and 15 bases lay outside the gene matches. This CDR3 region has 18 residues. Germline CDR1 MDHEN, CDR2 SYDVKM.

The gene calls are TRBV10-3 and TRBJ2-3; D uncertain. This CDR3 is built from 15 residues. Germline assignment: CDR1 ENHRY and CDR2 SYGVKD. With 3 bases removed from V and 0 bases from J, the gap between germline ends came to 10 bases. The CDR3 nucleotides are TGTGCCATCAGTGAAGACGGAACTAGCACAGATACGCAGTATTTT. Protein sequence: CAISEDGTSTDTQYF.

This chain connects TRBV5-1 to TRBJ2-3; perhaps TRBD2 as D (5 bases). The V and J ends lost 4 bases and 6 bases respectively, with 15 bases between them. The CDR3 extends over 14 amino acids. Looked up from germline, CDR1 is SGHRS and CDR2 is YFSETQ. CDR3 residues: CASSLYEGSDTQYF. The DNA of the CDR3 is TGCGCCAGCAGCCTGTATGAGGGTTCGGATACGCAGTATTTT.

V usage is TRBV6-1 and J usage is TRBJ2-7; TRBD2 matches at 9 bases. Germline trimming cut 6 bases from V and 2 bases from J; bases unmatched to any gene: 8. Germline CDR1 and CDR2: MNHNS and SASEGT. This CDR3 contains 15 residues. The CDR3 nucleotides are TGTGCCAGCAGGCAGGGGCTAGCGGGACCCTACGAGCAGTACTTC. It specifies CASRQGLAGPYEQYF.